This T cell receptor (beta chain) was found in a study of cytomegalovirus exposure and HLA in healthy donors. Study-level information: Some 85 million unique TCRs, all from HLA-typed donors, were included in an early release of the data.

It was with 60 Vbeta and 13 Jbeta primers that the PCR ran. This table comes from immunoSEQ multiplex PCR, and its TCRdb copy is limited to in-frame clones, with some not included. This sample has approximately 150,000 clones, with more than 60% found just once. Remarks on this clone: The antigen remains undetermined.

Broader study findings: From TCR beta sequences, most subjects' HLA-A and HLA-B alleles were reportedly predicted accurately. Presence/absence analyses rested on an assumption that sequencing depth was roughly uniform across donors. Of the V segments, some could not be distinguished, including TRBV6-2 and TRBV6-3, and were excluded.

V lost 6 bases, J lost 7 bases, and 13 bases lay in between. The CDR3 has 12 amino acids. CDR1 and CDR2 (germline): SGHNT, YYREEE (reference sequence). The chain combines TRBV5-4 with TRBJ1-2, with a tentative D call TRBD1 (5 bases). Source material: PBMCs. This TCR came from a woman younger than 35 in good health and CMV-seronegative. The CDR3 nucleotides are TGTGCCAGCACCCCGGGGGGGAGTGGCTACACCTTC. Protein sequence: CASTPGGSGYTF.